Listed below are T cell receptor beta chains from one sample, sequenced in a study of memory CD4+ T cells and cytomegalovirus serostatus. The protocol was immunoSEQ multiplex PCR, while the TCRdb copy is restricted to in-frame clones and leaves out a portion. The sample records approximately 60,000 clones, over 70% being singletons. Sequenced material: memory CD4+ T cells from blood. These receptor sequences come from an adult in good health and CMV-seropositive. Each CDR3 is given with its conserved first and last residue. The D gene is left open where the match is weak. Not all rows give a size; the values are once, few, many and, for expanded clones, a class.

v_call: TRBV30; d_call: NA; clone_size: NA; j_call: TRBJ1-2; cdr3_nt: TGTGCCTGGAGTGTCTCTGGAGCGAATGGCTACACCTTC; cdr3_aa: CAWSVSGANGYTF
v_call: TRBV18; d_call: TRBD2; clone_size: NA; j_call: TRBJ2-5; cdr3_nt: TGTGCCAGCTCACCACCGGGACTAGCGGAAGAGACCCAGTACTTC; cdr3_aa: CASSPPGLAEETQYF
v_call: TRBV7-2; d_call: NA; clone_size: few; j_call: TRBJ2-7; cdr3_nt: TGTGCCAGCAGCTTATCTTTGGGGGGTGCTGTCTACGAGCAGTACTTC; cdr3_aa: CASSLSLGGAVYEQYF
v_call: TRBV20-1; d_call: NA; clone_size: NA; j_call: TRBJ2-1; cdr3_nt: TGCAGTGCTAGGGACTCCCGGGGCCCGTTCTTC; cdr3_aa: CSARDSRGPFF
v_call: TRBV5-5; d_call: NA; clone_size: NA; j_call: TRBJ2-7; cdr3_nt: TGTGCCAGCAGCTTGGAGGACACAGAAATCTACGAGCAGTACTTC; cdr3_aa: CASSLEDTEIYEQYF
v_call: TRBV28; d_call: NA; clone_size: NA; j_call: TRBJ1-1; cdr3_nt: TGTGCCAGCAGTTTAACGAACACTGAAGCTTTCTTT; cdr3_aa: CASSLTNTEAFF
v_call: TRBV2; d_call: NA; clone_size: NA; j_call: TRBJ2-2; cdr3_nt: TGTGCCAGCACCCGAACAGGGACCGGGGAGCTGTTTTTT; cdr3_aa: CASTRTGTGELFF
v_call: TRBV28; d_call: NA; clone_size: NA; j_call: TRBJ2-1; cdr3_nt: TGTGCCAGCAGTTTATGGTCGCTGGCCGTCTGGCAGTTCTTC; cdr3_aa: CASSLWSLAVWQFF
v_call: TRBV5-4; d_call: TRBD1; clone_size: NA; j_call: TRBJ1-4; cdr3_nt: TGTGCCAGCAGCGACTCGGACAGGGGGCGAGGAGAAAAACTGTTTTTT; cdr3_aa: CASSDSDRGRGEKLFF
v_call: TRBV7-3; d_call: NA; clone_size: NA; j_call: TRBJ2-5; cdr3_nt: TGTGCCAGCAGCGACGACCCCGGCCAGACCCAGTACTTC; cdr3_aa: CASSDDPGQTQYF
v_call: TRBV2; d_call: NA; clone_size: NA; j_call: TRBJ1-3; cdr3_nt: TGTGCCAGCTCCGGCGCCGGGATAGAGGGAAACACCATATATTTT; cdr3_aa: CASSGAGIEGNTIYF
v_call: TRBV27; d_call: TRBD2; clone_size: once; j_call: TRBJ2-3; cdr3_nt: TGTGCCAGCAGCCTCCGACTAGCGGCATTCACAGATACGCAGTATTTT; cdr3_aa: CASSLRLAAFTDTQYF
v_call: TRBV11-2; d_call: TRBD2; clone_size: NA; j_call: TRBJ2-7; cdr3_nt: TGTGCCAGCACCCCCCAGATTGGACTAGCGGGAGGGAAGCAGTACTTC; cdr3_aa: CASTPQIGLAGGKQYF
v_call: TRBV5-1; d_call: NA; clone_size: NA; j_call: TRBJ2-1; cdr3_nt: TGCGCCAGCAGACTATTGGGGGATGAGCAGTTCTTC; cdr3_aa: CASRLLGDEQFF
v_call: TRBV5-1; d_call: NA; clone_size: NA; j_call: TRBJ2-7; cdr3_nt: TGCGCCAGCAGCGGAGTTGTGGGGGACGAGCAGTACTTC; cdr3_aa: CASSGVVGDEQYF
v_call: TRBV11-2; d_call: NA; clone_size: NA; j_call: TRBJ2-7; cdr3_nt: TGTGCCAGCAGCTTAGATAGTCAGGGACCCTACGAGCAGTACTTC; cdr3_aa: CASSLDSQGPYEQYF
v_call: TRBV4-3; d_call: NA; clone_size: NA; j_call: TRBJ1-2; cdr3_nt: TGCGCCAGCAGCCAAGACCAGGTTAGGGACTATGGCTACACCTTC; cdr3_aa: CASSQDQVRDYGYTF
v_call: TRBV5-6; d_call: NA; clone_size: NA; j_call: TRBJ2-7; cdr3_nt: TGTGCCAGCAGCTTGGCCGGACCCTCCGAGCAGTACTTC; cdr3_aa: CASSLAGPSEQYF
v_call: TRBV11-3; d_call: NA; clone_size: once; j_call: TRBJ2-7; cdr3_nt: TGTGCCAGCAGCTTAGATCCGACAGCTACTGAGCAGTACTTC; cdr3_aa: CASSLDPTATEQYF
v_call: TRBV13; d_call: NA; clone_size: NA; j_call: TRBJ2-7; cdr3_nt: TGTGCCAGCAGCCTACGTTGGGTCCCCGAGCAGTACTTC; cdr3_aa: CASSLRWVPEQYF
v_call: TRBV5-6; d_call: NA; clone_size: NA; j_call: TRBJ2-5; cdr3_nt: TGTGCCAGCAGCTCACTGACTCTCCGAAGGGGAGAGACCCAGTACTTC; cdr3_aa: CASSSLTLRRGETQYF
v_call: TRBV11-2; d_call: TRBD2; clone_size: NA; j_call: TRBJ2-1; cdr3_nt: TGTGCCAGCAGCTTTGGACTAGCGGGAGTCAATGAGCAGTTCTTC; cdr3_aa: CASSFGLAGVNEQFF
v_call: TRBV7-2; d_call: TRBD1; clone_size: NA; j_call: TRBJ2-2; cdr3_nt: TGTGCCAGCAGTTGGACAGGGCCCGGGGAGCTGTTTTTT; cdr3_aa: CASSWTGPGELFF
v_call: TRBV7-8; d_call: TRBD1; clone_size: once; j_call: TRBJ1-1; cdr3_nt: TGTGCCAGCAGCTCCTTTAGGACAGGGGGAGACACTGAAGCTTTCTTT; cdr3_aa: CASSSFRTGGDTEAFF
v_call: TRBV7-3; d_call: NA; clone_size: NA; j_call: TRBJ1-1; cdr3_nt: TGTGCCAGCAGCCTCCTAGACAGGTTGGGAGGCACTGAAGCTTTCTTT; cdr3_aa: CASSLLDRLGGTEAFF
v_call: TRBV11-3; d_call: TRBD2; clone_size: once; j_call: TRBJ2-2; cdr3_nt: TGTGCCAGCAGCTTCAGCGGGACTACCGGGGAGCTGTTTTTT; cdr3_aa: CASSFSGTTGELFF
v_call: TRBV28; d_call: TRBD1; clone_size: NA; j_call: TRBJ2-7; cdr3_nt: TGTGCCAGCAGTAGGACAGGGGGCACCTACGAGCAGTACTTC; cdr3_aa: CASSRTGGTYEQYF
v_call: TRBV20-1; d_call: NA; clone_size: NA; j_call: TRBJ1-1; cdr3_nt: TGCAGTGCTGCTGCGAACACTGAAGCTTTCTTT; cdr3_aa: CSAAANTEAFF
v_call: TRBV14; d_call: NA; clone_size: NA; j_call: TRBJ1-2; cdr3_nt: TGTGCCAGCAGCCAAGGGAGGGTAGGAGGCTACACCTTC; cdr3_aa: CASSQGRVGGYTF
v_call: TRBV5-6; d_call: TRBD1; clone_size: NA; j_call: TRBJ1-2; cdr3_nt: TGTGCCAGCAGCTTTGGGGGACAGACCTATGGCTACACCTTC; cdr3_aa: CASSFGGQTYGYTF
v_call: TRBV2; d_call: NA; clone_size: NA; j_call: TRBJ2-7; cdr3_nt: TGTGCCAGCAGTCGGGACCCAGGAGAAGAGCAGTACTTC; cdr3_aa: CASSRDPGEEQYF
v_call: TRBV7-8; d_call: NA; clone_size: once; j_call: TRBJ1-4; cdr3_nt: TGTGCCAGCAGCTTCCGTGGGGAAGCAACTAATGAAAAACTGTTTTTT; cdr3_aa: CASSFRGEATNEKLFF
v_call: TRBV6-1; d_call: NA; clone_size: NA; j_call: TRBJ1-4; cdr3_nt: TGTGCCAGCAGTAGATCAGGCGGGAGTGAAAAACTGTTTTTT; cdr3_aa: CASSRSGGSEKLFF
v_call: TRBV7-9; d_call: NA; clone_size: once; j_call: TRBJ2-7; cdr3_nt: TGTGCCAGCAGCTTAGTTATCAACGAGCAGTACTTC; cdr3_aa: CASSLVINEQYF
v_call: TRBV11-3; d_call: TRBD2; clone_size: few; j_call: TRBJ2-1; cdr3_nt: TGTGCCAGCAGCTTAGACCATAGCGGGTCTAGCTCCTACAATGAGCAGTTCTTC; cdr3_aa: CASSLDHSGSSSYNEQFF
v_call: TRBV2; d_call: NA; clone_size: NA; j_call: TRBJ1-3; cdr3_nt: TGTGCCAGCAGTGAGGGGGCTGGAAACACCATATATTTT; cdr3_aa: CASSEGAGNTIYF
v_call: TRBV7-9; d_call: NA; clone_size: NA; j_call: TRBJ2-1; cdr3_nt: TGTGCCAGCAGCTTGGACAATGAGGGTGAGCAGTTCTTC; cdr3_aa: CASSLDNEGEQFF
v_call: TRBV28; d_call: NA; clone_size: NA; j_call: TRBJ2-7; cdr3_nt: TGTGCCACTAAGCCTAGCGAAGTCTACGAGCAGTACTTC; cdr3_aa: CATKPSEVYEQYF
v_call: TRBV7-8; d_call: NA; clone_size: NA; j_call: TRBJ1-4; cdr3_nt: TGTGCCGCTGGTCTTTACGGCGCAACTAATGAAAAACTGTTTTTT; cdr3_aa: CAAGLYGATNEKLFF
v_call: TRBV4-1; d_call: NA; clone_size: NA; j_call: TRBJ2-7; cdr3_nt: TGCGCCAGCAGCCTTGGTTTTTTACCCGGGTCAAGTTCCGAGCAGTACTTC; cdr3_aa: CASSLGFLPGSSSEQYF
v_call: TRBV2; d_call: NA; clone_size: NA; j_call: TRBJ1-1; cdr3_nt: TGTGCCAGCAGCGGGGAGTATGAAGCTTTCTTT; cdr3_aa: CASSGEYEAFF
v_call: TRBV18; d_call: NA; clone_size: medium-sized; j_call: TRBJ1-1; cdr3_nt: TGTGCCAGCTCCCCCAGACAAGACACTGAAGCTTTCTTT; cdr3_aa: CASSPRQDTEAFF
v_call: TRBV18; d_call: NA; clone_size: many; j_call: TRBJ2-7; cdr3_nt: TGTGCCAGCTCACCGGGGGCCGGTCGGGAGCAGTACTTC; cdr3_aa: CASSPGAGREQYF
v_call: TRBV7-9; d_call: NA; clone_size: NA; j_call: TRBJ2-1; cdr3_nt: TGTGCCAGCAGCCCCCCCGGGGCCTCTGAGCAGTTCTTC; cdr3_aa: CASSPPGASEQFF
v_call: TRBV11-2; d_call: NA; clone_size: medium-sized; j_call: TRBJ1-5; cdr3_nt: TGTGCCAGCAGCTTAGCAACGGGTAGCGATCAGCCCCAGCATTTT; cdr3_aa: CASSLATGSDQPQHF
v_call: TRBV6-5; d_call: NA; clone_size: NA; j_call: TRBJ2-7; cdr3_nt: TGTGCCAGCAGTCCTAACAGCGGGTCGGGTGAGCAGTACTTC; cdr3_aa: CASSPNSGSGEQYF
v_call: TRBV6-5; d_call: NA; clone_size: many; j_call: TRBJ1-2; cdr3_nt: TGTGCCAGCAGACTCAGGGTGGAGGATGGCTACACCTTC; cdr3_aa: CASRLRVEDGYTF
v_call: TRBV4-3; d_call: NA; clone_size: few; j_call: TRBJ1-5; cdr3_nt: TGCGCCAGCAGCCAAGATGGGCATCAGCCCCAGCATTTT; cdr3_aa: CASSQDGHQPQHF
v_call: TRBV19; d_call: NA; clone_size: NA; j_call: TRBJ1-5; cdr3_nt: TGTGCCAGTCGCGGACAGTTCAATCAGCCCCAGCATTTT; cdr3_aa: CASRGQFNQPQHF
v_call: TRBV6-1; d_call: NA; clone_size: NA; j_call: TRBJ2-3; cdr3_nt: TGTGCCAGCAGTGTTATAGTTGGGGCAGATACGCAGTATTTT; cdr3_aa: CASSVIVGADTQYF
v_call: TRBV30; d_call: NA; clone_size: once; j_call: TRBJ2-1; cdr3_nt: TGTGCCTGGAGTGTACGAGGGAGCTCCTACAATGAGCAGTTCTTC; cdr3_aa: CAWSVRGSSYNEQFF
v_call: TRBV4-2; d_call: TRBD1; clone_size: NA; j_call: TRBJ1-5; cdr3_nt: TGTGCCAGCAGCCAAGGGACAGGGGGCCGTACCAATCAAAATCAGCCCCAGCATTTT; cdr3_aa: CASSQGTGGRTNQNQPQHF
v_call: TRBV30; d_call: NA; clone_size: NA; j_call: TRBJ1-2; cdr3_nt: TGTGCCTGGGCAAGGGACCGAAGACTCTATGGCTACACCTTC; cdr3_aa: CAWARDRRLYGYTF
v_call: TRBV19; d_call: NA; clone_size: once; j_call: TRBJ1-5; cdr3_nt: TGTGCCAGTAGTATACAAGGCTCCAATCAGCCCCAGCATTTT; cdr3_aa: CASSIQGSNQPQHF
v_call: TRBV7-2; d_call: NA; clone_size: once; j_call: TRBJ2-1; cdr3_nt: TGTGCCAGCAGCTCAGGGTCCCACAATGAGCAGTTCTTC; cdr3_aa: CASSSGSHNEQFF
v_call: TRBV10-3; d_call: NA; clone_size: NA; j_call: TRBJ1-3; cdr3_nt: TGTGCCATCAGTGAACAGGTCATCTCTGGAAACACCATATATTTT; cdr3_aa: CAISEQVISGNTIYF
v_call: TRBV2; d_call: NA; clone_size: NA; j_call: TRBJ1-5; cdr3_nt: TGTGCCAGCAGTGCTCAAAATCAGCCCCAGCATTTT; cdr3_aa: CASSAQNQPQHF
v_call: TRBV7-8; d_call: NA; clone_size: NA; j_call: TRBJ2-2; cdr3_nt: TGTGCCAGCACCAGAAGAACCGGGGAGCTGTTTTTT; cdr3_aa: CASTRRTGELFF
v_call: TRBV7-7; d_call: NA; clone_size: NA; j_call: TRBJ2-3; cdr3_nt: TGTGCCAGCAGCTTAGAGCTCTCGTATACGCAGTATTTT; cdr3_aa: CASSLELSYTQYF